The present entry profiles one T cell receptor (beta chain) with its context. The antigen is unknown. Amplification used 60 Vbeta primers and 13 Jbeta primers. Sequenced by immunoSEQ multiplex PCR; TCRdb stores in-frame clones only, minus some. The table shows roughly 150,000 clones, with about three fifths occurring only once. This sample is part of a study of cytomegalovirus exposure and HLA in healthy donors. As for the study in general: An analysis done earlier identified 90 million to 120 million unique TCR beta sequences from roughly 190 million T cells. Study-level findings and limits: According to the study, 160 or so TCR beta chains were cytomegalovirus-associated. Other equally common chains were less clonally expanded than HLA-associated TCR beta chains, a later analysis showed. The classifier reportedly diagnosed cytomegalovirus status with high specificity and sensitivity.

Sample: PBMCs. The TCR was taken from a woman aged 30 to 39 in good health and CMV-seropositive.

This CDR3 reads CASSGRVYNEQFF. CDR3 nucleotides: TGTGCCAGCAGTGGCAGGGTCTACAATGAGCAGTTCTTC. The J gene is TRBJ2-1, the V gene TRBV6-1, with a weak D call TRBD1 (5 bases). There are 13 residues in the CDR3. Trimming shortened V by 4 bases and J by 3 bases, and 7 bases separated the two germline ends. Germline loops: CDR1 MNHNS, CDR2 SASEGT.